This is a list of T cell receptor beta chains from one sample in a study of T cell repertoires in ileal Crohn's disease. Libraries were prepared by immunoSEQ multiplex PCR; TCRdb keeps only in-frame clonotypes and omits some of them. This sample yields roughly 7,400 clones, of which 74% are seen a single time; 6% to 8.5% belongs to the top ten. Sequencing was done on a sample of ileal tissue. The receptors were gathered from an adult with Crohn's disease. CDR3s include the opening cysteine and the closing phenylalanine or tryptophan. Fields, in order: CDR3 protein, CDR3 DNA, clone size, D gene, J gene, V gene. A D gene is named only where the DNA matches it firmly. Clone size is given for some rows only: seen once, a few or many times, or a class if the clone is expanded.

cdr3_aa: CASSVMKRVQYF; cdr3_nt: TGTGCCAGCAGTGTAATGAAGCGAGTGCAGTACTTC; clone_size: -; d_call: -; j_call: TRBJ2-7; v_call: TRBV6-1
cdr3_aa: CASSLAWGPNYEQYF; cdr3_nt: TGTGCCAGCAGCTTAGCGTGGGGGCCCAACTACGAGCAGTACTTC; clone_size: -; d_call: -; j_call: TRBJ2-7; v_call: TRBV11-2
cdr3_aa: CASSPGSSYEQYF; cdr3_nt: TGTGCCAGCTCACCTGGGAGCTCCTACGAGCAGTACTTC; clone_size: -; d_call: -; j_call: TRBJ2-7; v_call: TRBV18
cdr3_aa: CATRTSRGDTQYF; cdr3_nt: TGTGCCACGAGGACTAGCCGGGGGGATACGCAGTATTTT; clone_size: -; d_call: TRBD2; j_call: TRBJ2-3; v_call: TRBV6-5
cdr3_aa: CAWSAARVGGAGELFF; cdr3_nt: TGTGCCTGGAGTGCCGCCAGGGTGGGTGGGGCCGGGGAGCTGTTTTTT; clone_size: -; d_call: -; j_call: TRBJ2-2; v_call: TRBV30
cdr3_aa: CASSLAGGRQETQYF; cdr3_nt: TGTGCCAGCAGTTTAGCGGGGGGACGGCAAGAGACCCAGTACTTC; clone_size: -; d_call: TRBD2; j_call: TRBJ2-5; v_call: TRBV9
cdr3_aa: CASEYLQGPYEKLFF; cdr3_nt: TGTGCCAGCGAGTATTTACAGGGGCCATATGAAAAACTGTTTTTT; clone_size: few; d_call: -; j_call: TRBJ1-4; v_call: TRBV21-1
cdr3_aa: CASSQDGDREADTQYF; cdr3_nt: TGCGCCAGCAGCCAAGACGGGGACAGGGAAGCAGATACGCAGTATTTT; clone_size: -; d_call: TRBD1; j_call: TRBJ2-3; v_call: TRBV4-3
cdr3_aa: CASSQGGVLSEKLFF; cdr3_nt: TGTGCCAGCAGCCAAGGAGGGGTGCTGAGTGAAAAACTGTTTTTT; clone_size: -; d_call: -; j_call: TRBJ1-4; v_call: TRBV16
cdr3_aa: CASSEESVMNTEAFF; cdr3_nt: TGTGCCAGCAGTGAAGAATCAGTGATGAACACTGAAGCTTTCTTT; clone_size: -; d_call: -; j_call: TRBJ1-1; v_call: TRBV2
cdr3_aa: CAIAGTGFLYQPQHF; cdr3_nt: TGTGCCATCGCCGGGACAGGGTTCCTCTATCAGCCCCAGCATTTT; clone_size: -; d_call: TRBD1; j_call: TRBJ1-5; v_call: TRBV28
cdr3_aa: CASSGRGLYNEQFF; cdr3_nt: TGCGCCAGTTCGGGGAGGGGGTTATACAATGAGCAGTTCTTC; clone_size: -; d_call: -; j_call: TRBJ2-1; v_call: TRBV4-3
cdr3_aa: CASGLGGYTRGELFF; cdr3_nt: TGTGCCAGCGGTCTAGGAGGCTACACTCGGGGGGAGCTGTTTTTT; clone_size: -; d_call: -; j_call: TRBJ2-2; v_call: TRBV7-2
cdr3_aa: CASSHSAGAAGNTIYF; cdr3_nt: TGTGCCAGCAGCCATTCGGCGGGGGCCGCTGGAAACACCATATATTTT; clone_size: -; d_call: -; j_call: TRBJ1-3; v_call: TRBV5-4